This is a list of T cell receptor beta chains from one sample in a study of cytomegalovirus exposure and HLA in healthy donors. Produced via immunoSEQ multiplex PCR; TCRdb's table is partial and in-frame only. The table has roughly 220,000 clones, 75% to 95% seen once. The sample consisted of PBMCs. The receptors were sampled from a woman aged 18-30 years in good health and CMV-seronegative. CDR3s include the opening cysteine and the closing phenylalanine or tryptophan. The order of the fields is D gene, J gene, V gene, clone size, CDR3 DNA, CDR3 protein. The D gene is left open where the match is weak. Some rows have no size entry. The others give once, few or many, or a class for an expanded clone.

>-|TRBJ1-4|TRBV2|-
TGTGCCAGCAGCGGTATACAGGGCTCGGGGGAAAAACTGTTTTTT
CASSGIQGSGEKLFF
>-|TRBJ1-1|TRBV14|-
TGTGCCAGCAGCCAAGAACGGGAAATCACTGAAGCTTTCTTT
CASSQEREITEAFF
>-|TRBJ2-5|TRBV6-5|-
TGTGCCAGCAGTTACGGGGCCCCCCAAGAGACCCAGTACTTC
CASSYGAPQETQYF
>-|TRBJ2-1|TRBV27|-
TGTGCCAGCAGTTTAGGGGCGGCCTACAATGAGCAGTTCTTC
CASSLGAAYNEQFF
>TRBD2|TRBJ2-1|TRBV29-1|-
TGCAGCGTTGGGACTAGCGCCACCTACAATGAGCAGTTCTTC
CSVGTSATYNEQFF
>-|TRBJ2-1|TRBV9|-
TGTGCCAGCAGCGTATCCCAGGGGGAGCAGTTCTTC
CASSVSQGEQFF
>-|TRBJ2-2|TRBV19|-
TGTGCCAGTAGTATACTACAGACGAACACCGGGGAGCTGTTTTTT
CASSILQTNTGELFF
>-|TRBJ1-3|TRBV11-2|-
TGTGCCAGCAGCTCGGGGTTCGGTGGAAACACCATATATTTT
CASSSGFGGNTIYF
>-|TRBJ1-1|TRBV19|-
TGTGCCAGTAGTACGACAGGAAGGGGTATAACCTCTGAAGCTTTCTTT
CASSTTGRGITSEAFF
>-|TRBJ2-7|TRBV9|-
TGTGCCAGCAGCGTTAGGGAGGCCCCCTACGAGCAGTACTTC
CASSVREAPYEQYF
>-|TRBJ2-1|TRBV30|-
TGTGCCTGGGCAGGGGACTCCTACAATGAGCAGTTCTTC
CAWAGDSYNEQFF
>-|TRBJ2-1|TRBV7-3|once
TGTGCCACTAAGGCTGGCTGGGGCGCGTCCGAGGAGCAGTTCTTC
CATKAGWGASEEQFF
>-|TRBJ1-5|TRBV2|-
TGTGCCAGCAGTTCCCTAGGACAGTCCAATCAGCCCCAGCATTTT
CASSSLGQSNQPQHF
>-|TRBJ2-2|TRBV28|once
TGTGCCAGCAGTTATCAGGGGGGACCAACTACCGGGGAGCTGTTTTTT
CASSYQGGPTTGELFF
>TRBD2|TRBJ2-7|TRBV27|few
TGTGCCAGCAGTTTAACTGCTAGCGGCACCTACGAGCAGTACTTC
CASSLTASGTYEQYF
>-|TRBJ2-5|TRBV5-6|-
TGTGCCAGCAGCTTGACCAGCGCGGGAGAGACCCAGTACTTC
CASSLTSAGETQYF
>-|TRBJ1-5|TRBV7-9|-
TGTGCCAGCAGCTTGGGGGCGCCGGGCAATCAGCCCCAGCATTTT
CASSLGAPGNQPQHF
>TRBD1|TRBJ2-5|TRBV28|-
TGTGCCAGCAAGGGACAGCAAGAGACCCAGTACTTC
CASKGQQETQYF
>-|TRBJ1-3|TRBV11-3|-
TGTGCCAGCAGCTTAGTTCGGGGACACTCTGGAAACACCATATATTTT
CASSLVRGHSGNTIYF
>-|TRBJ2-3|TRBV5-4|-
TGTGCCAGCAGCTTGGCCGGGTTGAGCACAGATACGCAGTATTTT
CASSLAGLSTDTQYF
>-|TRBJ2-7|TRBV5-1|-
TGCGCCAGCAGCTTATTGGGTGGGGAGTACTCCTCCGAGCAGTACTTC
CASSLLGGEYSSEQYF
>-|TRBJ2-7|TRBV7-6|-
TGTGCCAGCAGCTCTCCGGGGTCGGGCTACGAGCAGTACTTC
CASSSPGSGYEQYF
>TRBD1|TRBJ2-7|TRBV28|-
TGTGCCAGCAGTACACAGGGACAGGGGACAAACGACGAGCAGTACTTC
CASSTQGQGTNDEQYF
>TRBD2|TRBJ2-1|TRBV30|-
TGTGCCTGGAGTGTCCCCTCTTGGCGGGAGACCGTTAGTGAGCAGTTCTTC
CAWSVPSWRETVSEQFF
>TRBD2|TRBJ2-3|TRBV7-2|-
TGTGCCAGCAGCCCGACTGCGGGGGGCGCAGATACGCAGTATTTT
CASSPTAGGADTQYF
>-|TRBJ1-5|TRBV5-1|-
TGCGCCAGCAGCTTGGGCGGTCGCGTCGATCAGCCCCAGCATTTT
CASSLGGRVDQPQHF
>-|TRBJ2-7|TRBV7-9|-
TGTGCCAGCAGCTCAGGGTTGGGCTACGAGCAGTACTTC
CASSSGLGYEQYF
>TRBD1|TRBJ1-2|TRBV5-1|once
TGCGCCAGCAGCTTACGACAGGGGGCGAGCGGCTATGGCTACACCTTC
CASSLRQGASGYGYTF
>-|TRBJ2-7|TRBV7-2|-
TGTGCCAGCAGCTTAGGTGGGGGACTTACCTACGAGCAGTACTTC
CASSLGGGLTYEQYF
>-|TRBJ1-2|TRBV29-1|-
TGCAGCGTTCACAGGGCCAGATATGGCTACACCTTC
CSVHRARYGYTF
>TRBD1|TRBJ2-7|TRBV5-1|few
TGCGCCAGCAGCTTCCGGGACAGGGGTTTCCACGAGCAGTACTTC
CASSFRDRGFHEQYF
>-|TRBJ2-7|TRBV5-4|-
TGTGCCAGCAGCCCCTCCCAGGGCAGCAACCACGAGCAGTACTTC
CASSPSQGSNHEQYF
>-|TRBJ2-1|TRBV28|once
TGTGCCAGCAGTCTCACTAATGAGCAGTTCTTC
CASSLTNEQFF
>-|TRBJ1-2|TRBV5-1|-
TGTGCCAGCAGCTTGCCAGGGCCCTATGGCTACACCTTC
CASSLPGPYGYTF